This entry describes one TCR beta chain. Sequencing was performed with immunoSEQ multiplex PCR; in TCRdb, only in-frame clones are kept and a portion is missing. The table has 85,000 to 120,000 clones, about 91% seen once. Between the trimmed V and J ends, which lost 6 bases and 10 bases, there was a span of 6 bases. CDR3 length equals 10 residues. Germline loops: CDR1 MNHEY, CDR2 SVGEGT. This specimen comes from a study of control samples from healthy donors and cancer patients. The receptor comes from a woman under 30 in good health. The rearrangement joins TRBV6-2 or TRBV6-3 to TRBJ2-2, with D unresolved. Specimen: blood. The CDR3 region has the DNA TGTGCCAGCAGCGGCCAGGAGCTGTTTTTT. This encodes CASSGQELFF.